This TCR beta chain appears in the sequencing data of a study of immune characterization of retroperitoneal liposarcoma. In TCRdb, the PCR reads were re-called with MiXCR into one record per CDR3 protein. The profile covers approximately 9,800 distinct CDR3 sequences, with about 27% appearing a single time and about 8.5% taken by the ten largest. The germline V gene encodes CDR1 SGHDT and CDR2 YYEEEE. The CDR3 is made up of 16 amino acids. The specimen was tumor tissue. The sequence derives from a female donor with retroperitoneal liposarcoma. This chain uses TRBV5-6 with TRBJ2-1; D is ambiguous. The assigned J gene may be wrong: the sequence end matches TRBJ2-7 better. The CDR3 bases are TGTGCCAGCAGCTCCTCCCTTCACAGCTCCTACAATGAGCAGTACTTC. It encodes CASSSSLHSSYNEQYF.